The entry that follows covers one TCR beta chain sequence. The record originates from a study of blood T cell repertoires in COVID-19. Clones were sequenced by immunoSEQ multiplex PCR, and TCRdb holds only the in-frame ones, with some missing. Of around 330,000 clones in the sample, around 91% were seen once. Germline lookup yields CDR1 KGHSH and CDR2 LQKENI. This CDR3 has 14 amino acids. V lost 3 bases and J lost 7, with 16 bases in between. This sequence originates from a woman aged 40 to 50 who had recovered from COVID-19. The V call is TRBV18, the J call TRBJ2-7, with D tentatively TRBD1 (5 bases). Specimen: PBMCs or T cells enriched from blood (not recorded which). The CDR3 DNA reads as TGTGCCAGCTCACCTAGGGGTCCTCCAGCGGAGCAGTACTTC. Its protein product is CASSPRGPPAEQYF.